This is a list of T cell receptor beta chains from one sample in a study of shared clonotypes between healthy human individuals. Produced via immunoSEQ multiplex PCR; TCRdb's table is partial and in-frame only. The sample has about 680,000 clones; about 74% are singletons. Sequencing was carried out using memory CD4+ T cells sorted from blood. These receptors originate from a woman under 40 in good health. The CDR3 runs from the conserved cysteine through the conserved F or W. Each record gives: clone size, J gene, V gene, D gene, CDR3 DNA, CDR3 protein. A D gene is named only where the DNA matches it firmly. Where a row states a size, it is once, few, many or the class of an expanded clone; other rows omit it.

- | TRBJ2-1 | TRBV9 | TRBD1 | TGTGCCAGCAGCGTAGCCCAGGGGGAAGACAATGAGCAGTTCTTC | CASSVAQGEDNEQFF
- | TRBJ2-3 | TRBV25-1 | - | TGTGCCAGCAGTGAAAGGACCGACCCTAGAGGCGGCACAGATACGCAGTATTTT | CASSERTDPRGGTDTQYF
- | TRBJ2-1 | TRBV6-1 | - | TGTGCCAGCAGTGAAGATTGGCTGCTGTACAATGAGCAGTTCTTC | CASSEDWLLYNEQFF
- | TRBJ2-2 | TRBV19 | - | TGTGCCAGTAGTATCCCCTCCTACACCGGGGAGCTGTTTTTT | CASSIPSYTGELFF
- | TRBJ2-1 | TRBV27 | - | TGTGCCAGCAGTTTTCTGGACAGACAATCTAATGAGCAGTTCTTC | CASSFLDRQSNEQFF
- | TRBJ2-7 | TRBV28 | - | TGTGCCAGCAGGACCAGCGCGACCTACGAGCAGTACTTC | CASRTSATYEQYF
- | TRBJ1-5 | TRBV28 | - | TGTGCCAGCAGTTTAAGGAATCTGCCCCAGCATTTT | CASSLRNLPQHF
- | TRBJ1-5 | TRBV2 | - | TGTGCCAGCAGGGGGAGTATCGGCAATCAGCCCCAGCATTTT | CASRGSIGNQPQHF
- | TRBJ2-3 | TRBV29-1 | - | TGCAGCGTTGGTGTTACAGGGCCCGATACGCAGTATTTT | CSVGVTGPDTQYF
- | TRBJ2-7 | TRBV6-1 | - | TGTGCCAGCACCGGACTGTATAGCTCCTACGAGCAGTACTTC | CASTGLYSSYEQYF
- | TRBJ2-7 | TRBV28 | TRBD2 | TGTGCCAGCAGTTTTCGTAGCGGGATCTACTACGAGCAGTACTTC | CASSFRSGIYYEQYF
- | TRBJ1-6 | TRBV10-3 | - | TGTGCCATCAGTGAGGGACAGACCATTTCACCCCTCCACTTT | CAISEGQTISPLHF
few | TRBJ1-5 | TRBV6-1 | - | TGTGCCAGCAGGAGCAATCAGCCCCAGCATTTT | CASRSNQPQHF
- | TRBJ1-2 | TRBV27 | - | TGTGCCAGCCGGGGCCGCGGTGGCTACACCTTC | CASRGRGGYTF
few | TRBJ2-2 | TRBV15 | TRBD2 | TGTGCCACCCGGGGAGCGGGAGACTCCGGGGAGCTGTTTTTT | CATRGAGDSGELFF
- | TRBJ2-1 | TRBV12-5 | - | TGTGCTAGTGGTACAGGGACTTTCCGTCATGAGCAGTTCTTC | CASGTGTFRHEQFF
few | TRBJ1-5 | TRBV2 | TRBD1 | TGTGCCAGCAGGGGGGACAGCGCAAATCAGCCCCAGCATTTT | CASRGDSANQPQHF
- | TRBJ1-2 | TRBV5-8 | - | TGTGCCAGCAGCTTGGCCAGTAACTATGGCTACACCTTC | CASSLASNYGYTF
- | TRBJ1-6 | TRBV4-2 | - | TGTGCCAGCAGCCGGGGGGTAGGCCTCCACTTT | CASSRGVGLHF
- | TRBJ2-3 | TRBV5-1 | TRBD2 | TGCGCCGGAAGACTAGCGGGAGAGACAGATACGCAGTATTTT | CAGRLAGETDTQYF
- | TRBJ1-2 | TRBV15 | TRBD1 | TGTGCCACCAGCAGAGGCCTCGACAGGGGGAATGGCTACACCTTC | CATSRGLDRGNGYTF
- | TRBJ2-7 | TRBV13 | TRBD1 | TGTGCCAGCAGCTTAAGGACAGGGGTTGTGGGCGAGCAGTACTTC | CASSLRTGVVGEQYF
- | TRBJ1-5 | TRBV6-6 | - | TGTGCCAGCAGGGGCGGACGGATGATCAATCAGCCCCAGCATTTT | CASRGGRMINQPQHF
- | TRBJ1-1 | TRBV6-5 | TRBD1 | TGTGCCAGCAGTCCCGGGAAGGGGGCGAGCACTGAAGCTTTCTTT | CASSPGKGASTEAFF
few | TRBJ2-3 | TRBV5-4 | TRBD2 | TGTGCCAGCAGCTCTGGACTAGCGGGAGATACGCAGTATTTT | CASSSGLAGDTQYF
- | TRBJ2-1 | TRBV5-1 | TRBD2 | TGCGCCAGCAGCTTGGAGGGACTAGCGGGAGGTGCCTACAATGAGCAGTTCTTC | CASSLEGLAGGAYNEQFF
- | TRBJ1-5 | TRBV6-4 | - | TGTGCCAGCAGTGAGGTTCAGGGGTCGCCCCAGCATTTT | CASSEVQGSPQHF
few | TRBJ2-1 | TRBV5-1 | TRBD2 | TGCGCCAGCAGCTTGGGGACTAGCGGGACTGAGCAGTTCTTC | CASSLGTSGTEQFF
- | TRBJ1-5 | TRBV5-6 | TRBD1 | TGTGCCAGCAGCTTATTCGACAGGGCCAATCAGCCCCAGCATTTT | CASSLFDRANQPQHF
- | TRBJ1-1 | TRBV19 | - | TGTGCCAGTAGTGTTTGGAGGGGGGGTACTGAAGCTTTCTTT | CASSVWRGGTEAFF
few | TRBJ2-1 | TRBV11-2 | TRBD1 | TGTGCCAGCAGCTTTTCGACAGGGATTGGCAATGAGCAGTTCTTC | CASSFSTGIGNEQFF
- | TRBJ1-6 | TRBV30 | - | TGTGCCTGGAGTGTTCGGGTAAATTCACCCCTCCACTTT | CAWSVRVNSPLHF
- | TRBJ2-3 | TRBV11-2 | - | TGTGCCAGCAGCCCATTCAGGGATAGCACAGATACGCAGTATTTT | CASSPFRDSTDTQYF
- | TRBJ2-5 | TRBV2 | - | TGTGCCAGCAAGGGCCCGGGGGAGACCCAGTACTTC | CASKGPGETQYF
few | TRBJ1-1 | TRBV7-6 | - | TGTGCCAGCAGCTTGGGGCAGGCGACTGAAGCTTTCTTT | CASSLGQATEAFF
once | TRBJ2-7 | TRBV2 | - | TGTGCCAGCAGCCTGACCGGGACACCCTACGAGCAGTACTTC | CASSLTGTPYEQYF
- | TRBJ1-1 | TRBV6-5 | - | TGTGCCAGCAGTACGGGTTGGGGGGTATCTGAAGCTTTCTTT | CASSTGWGVSEAFF
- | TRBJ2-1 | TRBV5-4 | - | TGTGCCAGCACAAAGCTCCCCTACAATGAGCAGTTCTTC | CASTKLPYNEQFF
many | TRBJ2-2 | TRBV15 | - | TGTGCCACCAGCAGAGAAACCGGGAGGAACACCGGGGAGCTGTTTTTT | CATSRETGRNTGELFF
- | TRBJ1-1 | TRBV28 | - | TGTGCCAGCAGTTTCAGGGACACTGAAGCTTTCTTT | CASSFRDTEAFF
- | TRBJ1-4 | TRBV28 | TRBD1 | TGTGCCAGCAGTTCAGGGACAGCCTCCGCTAATGAAAAACTGTTTTTT | CASSSGTASANEKLFF
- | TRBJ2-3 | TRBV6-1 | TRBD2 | TGTGCCAGCCGACTAGCGGTTTTCACAGATACGCAGTATTTT | CASRLAVFTDTQYF
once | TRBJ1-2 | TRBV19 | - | TGTGCCAGTAGTATTTTTCCGAACTATGGCTACACCTTC | CASSIFPNYGYTF
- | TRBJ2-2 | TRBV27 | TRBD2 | TGTGCCAGCAGTTATGGACTAGCTTCGAACACCGGGGAGCTGTTTTTT | CASSYGLASNTGELFF
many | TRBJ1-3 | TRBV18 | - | TGTGCCAGCTCACGGTCGTTGTCTGAAGGAAACACCATATATTTT | CASSRSLSEGNTIYF
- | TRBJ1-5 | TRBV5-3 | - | TGTGCCAGAAGATTCCATAGGTCCAGGGGATTCCAGCCCCAGCATTTT | CARRFHRSRGFQPQHF
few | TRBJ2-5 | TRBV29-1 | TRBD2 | TGCAGCGTCTGGGGACTAGCGGGACAAGAGACCCAGTACTTC | CSVWGLAGQETQYF
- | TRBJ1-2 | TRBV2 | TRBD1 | TGTGCCAGCTCGGGACAGGGTACGAATGGCTACACCTTC | CASSGQGTNGYTF
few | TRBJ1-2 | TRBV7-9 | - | TGTGCCAGCAGCTTTCGGGGGGAGTATGGCTACACCTTC | CASSFRGEYGYTF